Listed here is a single T cell receptor beta chain. Germline V CDR1 and CDR2: SGDLS, YYNGEE. The CDR3 has 16 residues. The junction had 7 bases not matched to a gene; V was cut back by 0 bases and J by 5 bases. These data are taken from a study of cytomegalovirus exposure and HLA in healthy donors. Study-level background: In a previous analysis, approximately 110 million unique TCR beta sequences were found from about 190 million T cells.

This PCR relied on a set of 60 Vbeta primers and 13 Jbeta primers. Only in-frame clones appear in the TCRdb table, and some are missing; sequencing was by immunoSEQ multiplex PCR. The sample shows about 190,000 clones, about three quarters of them seen only once. The chain is built from TRBV9 and TRBJ2-2; 7 bases are shared with TRBD1. The clonotype was recovered from a woman aged 40 to 55 in good health and CMV-seronegative. Sequencing used PBMCs. In nucleotides, the CDR3 is TGTGCCAGCAGCGTAGCCACGGGACAGATAACCGGGGAGCTGTTTTTT. Residues: CASSVATGQITGELFF. Filled out from reference TRBV9 and TRBJ2-2, the complete variable domain reads DSGVTQTPKHLITATGQRVTLRCSPRSGDLSVYWYQQSLDQGLQFLIQYYNGEERAKGNILERFSAQQFPDLHSELNLSSLELGDSALYFCASSVATGQITGELFFGEGSRLTVL.